Given below is one TCR beta chain in context. The CDR3 loop spans 14 amino acids. In germline, CDR1 is MNHEY, CDR2 SVGAGI. The V gene lost 4 bases and the J gene lost 5 bases, with 14 bases spanning the gap. TCRdb's table, derived via immunoSEQ multiplex PCR, lists solely in-frame clones and lacks some. Counted here are a few hundred thousand clones, more than 85% occurring once; the ten biggest clones make up 2.5% to 3.5%. These data originate in a study of blood T cell repertoires in COVID-19. The TCR comes from a woman in her thirties who had recovered from COVID-19. The chain uses TRBV6-5 and TRBJ1-1, with a possible D match to TRBD1 (6 bases). Source material: PBMCs or T cells enriched from blood (not recorded which). The CDR3 sequence is CASSFDRLGTEAFF. CDR3 in DNA: TGTGCCAGCAGTTTCGACAGGCTCGGAACTGAAGCTTTCTTT.